This T cell receptor (beta chain) came from a study of human T cells and chemical hapten exposure. The germline V gene has CDR1 DFQATT and CDR2 SNEGSKA (reference sequence). The CDR3 consists of 16 residues. Between the trimmed V and J ends, which lost 0 bases and 2 bases, there was a span of 16 bases. Unique molecular identifiers were affixed to discrete cDNA molecules within the library. One entry per CDR3 protein, called by TCRdb with MiXCR from the 5' RACE reads. The table shows around 100,000 distinct CDR3 sequences, with roughly 18% occurring only once. The total RNA was obtained from whole blood that was not fractionated.

This clonotype was obtained from a human donor in good health. This chain joins TRBV20-1 and TRBJ1-1, with D possibly TRBD1 on 5 matching bases. The CDR3 is CSARDIPGTGNTEAFF. In DNA form, the CDR3 reads TGCAGTGCTAGAGATATCCCCGGGACGGGCAACACTGAAGCTTTCTTT.